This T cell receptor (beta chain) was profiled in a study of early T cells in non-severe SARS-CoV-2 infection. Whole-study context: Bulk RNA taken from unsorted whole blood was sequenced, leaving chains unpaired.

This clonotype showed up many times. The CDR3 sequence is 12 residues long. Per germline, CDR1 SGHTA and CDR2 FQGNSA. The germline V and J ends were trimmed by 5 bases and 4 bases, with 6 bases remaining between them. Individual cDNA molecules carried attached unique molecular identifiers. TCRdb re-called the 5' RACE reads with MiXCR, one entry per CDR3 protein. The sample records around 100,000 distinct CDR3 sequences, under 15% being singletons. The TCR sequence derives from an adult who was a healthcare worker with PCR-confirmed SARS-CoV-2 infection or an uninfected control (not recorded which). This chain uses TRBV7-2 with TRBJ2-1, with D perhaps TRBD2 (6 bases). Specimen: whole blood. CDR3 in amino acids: CASSGGYNEQFF. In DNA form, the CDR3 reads TGTGCCAGCAGCGGAGGGTACAATGAGCAGTTCTTC.